This TCR beta chain was sequenced for a study of metastatic and nonmetastatic thyroid tumors. General study results and limits: For both blood and tumor, malignant thyroid tumors reportedly showed significantly higher TCR beta diversity than benign nodules did.

TCRdb re-processed the PCR reads through MiXCR. There are about 6,600 clones in the sample; about 33% occur only once, and approximately 13% lies in the top ten. This clone was observed a few times. What it recognizes is unknown. Thyroid surgery was preceded by no treatment in any patient. Looked up from germline, CDR1 is MNHNS and CDR2 is SASEGT. Trimming took off 2 bases at V and 4 bases at J, with 14 bases between the two ends. The CDR3 sequence is 15 residues long. The rearrangement links TRBV6-1 to TRBJ1-2, with D tentatively TRBD1 (6 bases). The clonotype comes from a female donor with papillary thyroid cancer or a benign thyroid nodule (not recorded which). Some clones in this sample may be carry-over from other donors' samples. Sequencing used adjacent normal tissue. The CDR3 DNA sequence: TGTGCCAGCAGTGAACACAGCGGCAGGGGCTATGGCTACACCTTC. Amino acid sequence: CASSEHSGRGYGYTF.